The 11 T cell receptor beta chains below come from one sample, sequenced in a study of T cells and Merkel cell carcinoma outcomes. Produced via immunoSEQ multiplex PCR; TCRdb's table is partial and in-frame only. The repertoire holds 8,000 to 9,500 clones, with around 84% as singletons. The specimen sequenced was tumor tissue from Merkel cell carcinoma. The origin of the receptors is a human donor with Merkel cell carcinoma.

The rearrangement links TRBV7-2 to TRBJ1-1; 7 nucleotides agree with TRBD1. V dropped 5 bases and J dropped 2; count of bases not matched to a gene: 8. CDR1 SGHTA and CDR2 FQGNSA come from the germline V gene. The length of the CDR3 is 15 residues. As DNA, the CDR3 is TGTGCCAGCAGCCGTTACAGGGGCCCAAACACTGAAGCTTTCTTT. The encoded protein is CASSRYRGPNTEAFF.

This sequence joins TRBV29-1 and TRBJ2-5, with 8 bases that match TRBD1. V lost 4 bases, J lost 5 bases, and 6 bases stayed unmatched. This CDR3 spans 13 amino acids. The germline CDR1 and CDR2 sequences are SQVTM and ANQGSEA. The CDR3 bases are TGCAGCGTTGTGGCAGGGGGCAGGGAGACCCAGTACTTC. Its translation: CSVVAGGRETQYF.

The chain couples TRBV5-1 to TRBJ1-1; unclear D gene. CDR3 length: 14 residues. V shed 0 bases and J shed 2 bases, with 8 bases lying between them. Germline V gene data show CDR1 as SGHRS and CDR2 as YFSETQ. CDR3 loop: CASSLDGLNTEAFF. CDR3 nucleotides: TGCGCCAGCAGCTTGGACGGGCTAAACACTGAAGCTTTCTTT.

The chain recombines TRBV29-1 with TRBJ1-5; 7 nucleotides line up with TRBD1. V shed 5 bases and J 2 bases; nucleotides not matched to a gene: 6. Germline lookup yields CDR1 SQVTM and CDR2 ANQGSEA. CDR3 length: 14 amino acids. CDR3 amino acids: CSVRQGGRNQPQHF. CDR3 DNA: TGCAGCGTTCGACAGGGCGGTCGCAATCAGCCCCAGCATTTT.

V and J are TRBV7-9 and TRBJ2-7; possibly TRBD1 for D (6 bases). Trimming took 4 bases from V and 3 from J, leaving 13 bases between them. CDR1 is SEHNR and CDR2 is FQNEAQ in the germline V gene (reference sequence). CDR3 size: 14 residues. The DNA of the CDR3 is TGTGCCAGCAGCTCGGGACACCTTAGCTACGAGCAGTACTTC. Amino acid sequence: CASSSGHLSYEQYF.

On this clone itself: Other DNA sequences from this sample encode an identical CDR3 as well. The chain combines TRBV5-4 with TRBJ2-1, with 9 positions matching TRBD2. The J segment lost 4 bases and the V segment lost 0 bases, leaving 2 bases of the junction unmatched. CDR1 is SGHNT, CDR2 YYREEE, per germline (reference sequence). This CDR3 region has 15 residues. Here the CDR3 DNA reads TGTGCCAGCAGCTTGGGGCGGGGGGGGTACAATGAGCAGTTCTTC. Translation gives CASSLGRGGYNEQFF.

The V and J genes are TRBV6-1 and TRBJ1-1; no clear D. Per the germline V gene, CDR1 is MNHNS and CDR2 is SASEGT. The CDR3 totals 14 residues. The V gene lost 3 bases and the J gene lost 5 bases, with 13 bases spanning the gap. The CDR3 bases are TGTGCCAGCAGTGACCCTGGGAGGTTGACTGAAGCTTTCTTT. Residues: CASSDPGRLTEAFF.

The chain couples TRBV7-9 to TRBJ2-3; the D gene is possibly TRBD2 (5 bases). V shed 5 bases and J shed 6 bases, with 15 bases lying between them. Germline CDR1 SEHNR, CDR2 FQNEAQ (reference sequence). The CDR3 loop spans 14 amino acids. Here the CDR3 reads CASSPSGVMDTQYF. CDR3 coding DNA: TGTGCCAGCAGCCCCTCCGGGGTCATGGATACGCAGTATTTT.

CDR3 nucleotide sequence: TGTGCCAGCAGCTGGACCAGCAGACCTGAAGCTTTCTTT. Protein product: CASSWTSRPEAFF. The genes are TRBV28 and TRBJ1-1; D is undetermined. The CDR3 length is 13 residues. Germline CDR1 and CDR2: MDHEN and SYDVKM. V was cut by 6 bases and J by 6 bases, with 14 bases left in between.

The rearrangement links TRBV6-5 to TRBJ1-2; D is ambiguous. Germline V CDR1 and CDR2: MNHEY, SVGAGI. CDR3 length: 11 residues. Trimming shortened V by 7 bases and J by 4 bases, and 7 bases separated the two germline ends. CDR3: CASIGSYGYTF. In DNA form, the CDR3 reads TGTGCCAGCATTGGGAGCTATGGCTACACCTTC.

V usage is TRBV4-2 and J usage is TRBJ2-3; the D is unclear. The CDR3 has 16 amino acids. V shed 2 bases and J shed 0 bases, with 12 bases lying between them. CDR1 is LGHNA, CDR2 YNFKEQ, per germline. CDR3 sequence (DNA): TGTGCCAGCAGCCAAAGCCCAGCCAGCAGCACAGATACGCAGTATTTT. Protein sequence: CASSQSPASSTDTQYF.